A selection of T cell receptor beta chains follows, all from one sample in a study of CD8 T cells in ankylosing spondylitis. Each CDR3 protein is one row after TCRdb ran MiXCR on the 5' RACE reads. The sample has over 450,000 distinct CDR3 sequences; about an eighth are singletons. Sequenced material: blood, either unsorted or a sorted T cell fraction (not recorded which). These receptors were collected from a male donor with ankylosing spondylitis. The CDR3 runs from the conserved cysteine through the conserved F or W. D genes are given only for firm matches. Size tells how often a clone was seen (once, few, many) or the class of an expanded clone, and some rows leave it out.

TRBJ1-5	many	TRBV7-9	NA	CASSPGGNQPQHF	TGTGCCAGCAGTCCAGGGGGCAATCAGCCCCAGCATTTT
TRBJ2-4	many	TRBV5-6	NA	CASSPQSGSVAKNIQYF	TGTGCCAGCAGCCCGCAAAGCGGTAGTGTGGCCAAAAACATTCAGTACTTC
TRBJ1-1	few	TRBV5-6	NA	CASSLAGGPSNTEAFF	TGTGCCAGCAGCTTGGCTGGGGGCCCTTCGAACACTGAAGCTTTCTTT
TRBJ1-3	few	TRBV25-1	TRBD1	CASSGWTGPSSSGNTIYF	TGTGCCAGCAGTGGGTGGACAGGCCCATCTAGCTCTGGAAACACCATATATTTT
TRBJ1-5	NA	TRBV6-6	NA	CASSSLYQPQHF	TGTGCCAGCAGTTCTTTATATCAGCCCCAGCATTTT
TRBJ1-6	NA	TRBV6-5	NA	CASSLDSENSPLHF	TGTGCCAGCAGTTTGGACAGCGAGAATTCACCCCTCCACTTT
TRBJ2-7	NA	TRBV7-2	TRBD2	CASSPRLAGSSYEQYF	TGTGCCAGCAGCCCCCGACTAGCGGGAAGCTCCTACGAGCAGTACTTC
TRBJ1-1	few	TRBV10-3	NA	CAISRPGSEAFF	TGTGCCATCAGCCGACCAGGGTCTGAAGCTTTCTTT
TRBJ2-5	NA	TRBV4-2	NA	CASSQSPGGIQETQYF	TGTGCCAGCAGCCAGAGCCCCGGAGGAATCCAAGAGACCCAGTACTTC
TRBJ1-1	many	TRBV29-1	TRBD1	CSVEDRTGGSTEAFF	TGCAGCGTTGAAGACCGGACAGGTGGGAGCACTGAAGCTTTCTTT
TRBJ2-4	NA	TRBV16	TRBD2	CASSQSVAGVAKNIQYF	TGTGCCAGCAGCCAATCCGTAGCGGGAGTGGCCAAAAACATTCAGTACTTC
TRBJ2-5	NA	TRBV30	TRBD2	CAWGGLAYETQYF	TGTGCCTGGGGGGGACTAGCGTACGAGACCCAGTACTTC
TRBJ2-5	few	TRBV9	TRBD2	CASSLASSGPQETQYF	TGTGCCAGCAGCCTCGCGTCTAGCGGGCCCCAAGAGACCCAGTACTTC
TRBJ2-5	NA	TRBV5-5	TRBD1	CASSGGQVQETQYF	TGTGCCAGCAGCGGCGGACAGGTCCAAGAGACCCAGTACTTC
TRBJ1-2	NA	TRBV7-9	NA	CASSPKSGNYGYTF	TGTGCCAGCAGCCCCAAGTCCGGAAACTATGGCTACACCTTC
TRBJ1-2	few	TRBV12-3/TRBV12-4	NA	CASSPLDRYNGYTF	TGTGCCAGCAGCCCGCTCGACAGATATAATGGCTACACCTTC
TRBJ2-5	few	TRBV11-2	TRBD1	CASSRPRQGGETQYF	TGTGCCAGCAGCCGACCCCGACAGGGGGGGGAGACCCAGTACTTC
TRBJ2-2	NA	TRBV20-1	TRBD2	CSVPGQAGGFTGELFF	TGCAGTGTCCCGGGACAAGCGGGAGGGTTCACCGGGGAGCTGTTTTTT
TRBJ2-3	few	TRBV20-1	NA	CSAPFSSTDTQYF	TGCAGTGCTCCGTTCTCTAGCACAGATACGCAGTATTTT
TRBJ2-3	many	TRBV4-2	TRBD2	CASSQSTSGRVKRTDTQYF	TGTGCCAGCAGCCAATCCACTAGCGGGAGGGTTAAACGCACAGATACGCAGTATTTT
TRBJ1-4	NA	TRBV7-2	NA	CASSLKWATNEKLFF	TGTGCCAGCAGCTTAAAGTGGGCAACTAATGAAAAACTGTTTTTT
TRBJ1-4	NA	TRBV6-4	NA	CASSDSGAPNEKLFF	TGTGCCAGCAGTGACAGTGGGGCGCCGAATGAAAAACTGTTTTTT
TRBJ2-1	NA	TRBV6-1	NA	CASSELATNEQFF	TGTGCCAGCAGTGAACTAGCGACTAATGAGCAGTTCTTC
TRBJ1-4	NA	TRBV24-1	NA	CATSDPGQNEKLFF	TGTGCCACCAGTGACCCTGGACAAAATGAAAAACTGTTTTTT
TRBJ2-7	NA	TRBV5-1	TRBD1	CASSPGQGNEQYF	TGTGCCAGCTCACCAGGACAGGGGAACGAGCAGTACTTC
TRBJ2-1	many	TRBV20-1	TRBD2	CSAPGASGRVPYNEQFF	TGCAGTGCCCCAGGGGCTAGCGGGAGAGTACCTTACAATGAGCAGTTCTTC
TRBJ2-7	NA	TRBV6-8	NA	CASIQGKGEQYF	TGTGCCAGCATCCAGGGGAAAGGCGAGCAGTACTTC
TRBJ2-3	NA	TRBV27	TRBD1	CASSKLQGNTDTQYF	TGTGCCAGCAGTAAACTACAGGGGAACACAGATACGCAGTATTTT
TRBJ2-1	NA	TRBV27	TRBD1	CASSPKGTGGFGEQFF	TGTGCCAGCAGTCCGAAGGGGACAGGGGGCTTTGGGGAGCAGTTCTTC
TRBJ1-2	NA	TRBV7-6	NA	CASSPPTGPDGYTF	TGTGCCAGCAGTCCACCCACGGGGCCCGATGGCTACACCTTC
TRBJ1-5	NA	TRBV20-1	NA	CSARESAESNQPQHF	TGCAGTGCTAGGGAAAGCGCTGAAAGCAATCAGCCCCAGCATTTT
TRBJ2-1	NA	TRBV11-2	NA	CASSSVPGGADNEQFF	TGTGCCAGCAGCTCGGTCCCTGGGGGTGCGGACAATGAGCAGTTCTTC